Described below is a single T cell receptor (beta chain) sequence and its context. Its cognate antigen is unknown. The length of the CDR3 is 13 residues. V lost 6 bases, J lost 0 bases, and 8 bases lay in between. Germline V CDR1 and CDR2: LNHDA, SQIVND (reference sequence). This record belongs to a study of cytomegalovirus exposure and HLA in healthy donors. The PCR ran on 60 Vbeta and 13 Jbeta primers. Libraries were prepared by immunoSEQ multiplex PCR; TCRdb keeps only in-frame clonotypes and omits some of them. The sample holds about 150,000 clones; 84% are singletons and the top ten take 4.8%. Donors sampled were nominally healthy, though unrecorded immune exposures were likely. Study-level results: Prior analysis indicated that the majority of TCR beta V segments exhibited productivity approximately 90% or approximately 30% of the time. In a later analysis, the majority of CMV-associated beta chains seemingly showed HLA restriction. In a later analysis, a genetic analysis reported fewer productive-TCR N-insertions in an Asian-associated ancestry cluster than the cohort average.

The clonotype was recovered from a man between 18 and 35 years old in good health and CMV-seronegative. The rearrangement joins TRBV19 to TRBJ1-2, with a tentative D call TRBD1 (5 bases). Sequenced input: PBMCs. The CDR3 loop reads CASSDSANYGYTF. The CDR3 region has the DNA TGTGCCAGTAGCGACAGTGCTAACTATGGCTACACCTTC. The whole variable domain, filled in from reference TRBV19 and TRBJ1-2, reads DGGITQSPKYLFRKEGQNVTLSCEQNLNHDAMYWYRQDPGQGLRLIYYSQIVNDFQKGDIAEGYSVSREKKESFPLTVTSAQKNPTAFYLCASSDSANYGYTFGSGTRLTVV.